The rows below give T cell receptor beta chains drawn from one sample of a study of T cells in Graves' hyperthyroidism and ophthalmopathy. TCRdb passed the multiplex PCR reads through MiXCR, listing each CDR3 protein once. The sample includes some 560,000 distinct CDR3 sequences, approximately 14% of them seen just once. The source material was blood. The receptors come from a woman aged 35 to 49 with Graves' hyperthyroidism. CDR3s include the opening cysteine and the closing phenylalanine or tryptophan. D genes are given only for firm matches. Only some rows state a clone size, as once, few, many or a class for expanded clones.

V gene: TRBV20-1; D gene: .; J gene: TRBJ2-7; clone size: many; CDR3 protein: CSANQGIPYEQYF; CDR3 DNA: TGCAGTGCAAATCAGGGGATACCCTACGAGCAGTACTTC
V gene: TRBV20-1; D gene: .; J gene: TRBJ2-1; clone size: few; CDR3 protein: CSARDANSGLPYNEQFF; CDR3 DNA: TGCAGTGCTAGGGACGCGAATTCGGGACTGCCATACAATGAGCAGTTCTTC
V gene: TRBV2; D gene: TRBD2; J gene: TRBJ2-2; clone size: many; CDR3 protein: CASSDSGPAGVISTGELFF; CDR3 DNA: TGTGCCAGCAGCGATAGTGGACCAGCGGGAGTAATAAGCACCGGGGAGCTGTTTTTT
V gene: TRBV6-1; D gene: .; J gene: TRBJ2-7; clone size: many; CDR3 protein: CASRKEVNFSYEQYF; CDR3 DNA: TGTGCCAGTCGAAAAGAGGTGAACTTTTCCTACGAGCAGTACTTC
V gene: TRBV19; D gene: .; J gene: TRBJ2-5; clone size: .; CDR3 protein: CASSRSQGRGQETQYF; CDR3 DNA: TGTGCCAGTAGTAGATCACAGGGGAGGGGTCAAGAGACCCAGTACTTC
V gene: TRBV9; D gene: .; J gene: TRBJ2-2; clone size: .; CDR3 protein: CASSVEWSNTGELFF; CDR3 DNA: TGTGCCAGCAGCGTAGAGTGGTCGAACACCGGGGAGCTGTTTTTT
V gene: TRBV4-1; D gene: TRBD2; J gene: TRBJ2-1; clone size: .; CDR3 protein: CASSYGPGGDNEQFF; CDR3 DNA: TGCGCCAGCAGCTACGGGCCGGGGGGGGACAATGAGCAGTTCTTC
V gene: TRBV5-1; D gene: .; J gene: TRBJ2-5; clone size: many; CDR3 protein: CASSLEGQARWETQYF; CDR3 DNA: TGCGCCAGCAGCTTGGAAGGTCAAGCCCGTTGGGAGACCCAGTACTTC
V gene: TRBV3-1; D gene: TRBD2; J gene: TRBJ2-1; clone size: many; CDR3 protein: CASSQRLAGGSGYNEQFF; CDR3 DNA: TGTGCCAGCAGCCAAAGACTAGCGGGAGGGTCGGGCTACAATGAGCAGTTCTTC
V gene: TRBV5-1; D gene: TRBD2; J gene: TRBJ2-4; clone size: many; CDR3 protein: CASSLGLAGEFKNIQYF; CDR3 DNA: TGCGCCAGCAGCTTGGGCCTAGCGGGAGAGTTCAAAAACATTCAGTACTTC
V gene: TRBV10-2; D gene: TRBD1; J gene: TRBJ2-7; clone size: few; CDR3 protein: CASSDPGQGYEQYF; CDR3 DNA: TGCGCCAGCAGTGACCCGGGACAGGGCTACGAGCAGTACTTC
V gene: TRBV12-3/TRBV12-4; D gene: .; J gene: TRBJ2-7; clone size: many; CDR3 protein: CASSDGPYQQYF; CDR3 DNA: TGTGCCAGCAGTGATGGTCCCTACCAGCAGTACTTC
V gene: TRBV28; D gene: TRBD1; J gene: TRBJ1-4; clone size: .; CDR3 protein: CASSGQGAGDEKLFF; CDR3 DNA: TGTGCCAGCAGTGGACAGGGGGCAGGGGATGAAAAACTGTTTTTT
V gene: TRBV20-1; D gene: TRBD2; J gene: TRBJ2-7; clone size: many; CDR3 protein: CSAPTSGIATREQYF; CDR3 DNA: TGCAGTGCCCCGACTAGCGGGATAGCGACGAGGGAGCAGTACTTC
V gene: TRBV4-1; D gene: .; J gene: TRBJ2-5; clone size: .; CDR3 protein: CASSQGTVRETQYF; CDR3 DNA: TGCGCCAGCAGCCAAGGGACAGTCCGAGAGACCCAGTACTTC
V gene: TRBV5-1; D gene: .; J gene: TRBJ2-6; clone size: many; CDR3 protein: CASSLDGVGSGANVLTF; CDR3 DNA: TGCGCCAGCAGCTTGGACGGAGTCGGATCTGGGGCCAACGTCCTGACTTTC
V gene: TRBV15; D gene: .; J gene: TRBJ2-3; clone size: few; CDR3 protein: CATSRPGTDTQYF; CDR3 DNA: TGTGCCACCAGCCGTCCCGGCACAGATACGCAGTATTTT
V gene: TRBV19; D gene: .; J gene: TRBJ1-2; clone size: few; CDR3 protein: CASSARDWGYTF; CDR3 DNA: TGTGCCAGTAGCGCGCGGGATTGGGGCTACACCTTC
V gene: TRBV29-1; D gene: .; J gene: TRBJ2-7; clone size: many; CDR3 protein: CSVEDPGKSYEQYF; CDR3 DNA: TGCAGCGTTGAAGATCCGGGGAAATCCTACGAGCAGTACTTC
V gene: TRBV12-5; D gene: .; J gene: TRBJ2-7; clone size: few; CDR3 protein: CASGSTLSHDKSYEQYF; CDR3 DNA: TGTGCTAGTGGTTCCACCCTATCCCACGACAAGTCCTACGAGCAGTACTTC
V gene: TRBV6-6; D gene: TRBD2; J gene: TRBJ2-5; clone size: few; CDR3 protein: CASSYPKTSGVGETQYF; CDR3 DNA: TGTGCCAGCAGTTACCCTAAAACTAGCGGGGTGGGAGAGACCCAGTACTTC
V gene: TRBV12-3/TRBV12-4; D gene: .; J gene: TRBJ2-7; clone size: many; CDR3 protein: CASSFAAFEQYF; CDR3 DNA: TGTGCCAGCAGTTTTGCAGCTTTCGAGCAGTACTTC
V gene: TRBV9; D gene: .; J gene: TRBJ2-1; clone size: many; CDR3 protein: CASSAPDSRLADTGYNEQFF; CDR3 DNA: TGTGCCAGCAGCGCGCCGGACAGCCGTCTAGCGGATACCGGCTACAATGAGCAGTTCTTC
V gene: TRBV9; D gene: .; J gene: TRBJ2-3; clone size: .; CDR3 protein: CASSVGQTTDTQYF; CDR3 DNA: TGTGCCAGCAGCGTAGGACAGACCACAGATACGCAGTATTTT
V gene: TRBV2; D gene: .; J gene: TRBJ2-7; clone size: many; CDR3 protein: CASARPGPAVYEQYF; CDR3 DNA: TGTGCCAGCGCCCGACCAGGGCCCGCGGTCTACGAGCAGTACTTC
V gene: TRBV28; D gene: .; J gene: TRBJ1-2; clone size: many; CDR3 protein: CASTIGTGALYGYTF; CDR3 DNA: TGTGCCAGCACCATAGGTACCGGAGCCCTCTATGGCTACACCTTC
V gene: TRBV6-2/TRBV6-3; D gene: TRBD1; J gene: TRBJ1-2; clone size: .; CDR3 protein: CASSPPGTGDNYGYTF; CDR3 DNA: TGTGCCAGCAGTCCACCCGGGACAGGGGATAACTATGGCTACACCTTC
V gene: TRBV28; D gene: .; J gene: TRBJ2-2; clone size: many; CDR3 protein: CASSPSGELFF; CDR3 DNA: TGTGCCAGCAGTCCTTCCGGGGAGCTGTTTTTT
V gene: TRBV19; D gene: .; J gene: TRBJ1-1; clone size: many; CDR3 protein: CASRIPGPVTEAFF; CDR3 DNA: TGTGCCAGTAGAATACCTGGTCCAGTCACTGAAGCTTTCTTT
V gene: TRBV12-5; D gene: TRBD1; J gene: TRBJ1-1; clone size: many; CDR3 protein: CASGPWTGTEAFF; CDR3 DNA: TGTGCTAGTGGACCCTGGACAGGGACTGAAGCTTTCTTT
V gene: TRBV12-3/TRBV12-4; D gene: .; J gene: TRBJ2-5; clone size: many; CDR3 protein: CASSLGTVGETQYF; CDR3 DNA: TGTGCCAGCAGTTTAGGGACAGTGGGAGAGACCCAGTACTTC
V gene: TRBV7-8; D gene: .; J gene: TRBJ1-6; clone size: few; CDR3 protein: CASSPGDPRISPLHF; CDR3 DNA: TGTGCCAGCAGCCCGGGGGACCCCCGCATTTCACCCCTCCACTTT
V gene: TRBV20-1; D gene: .; J gene: TRBJ2-2; clone size: .; CDR3 protein: CSARGPLRAKDTGELFF; CDR3 DNA: TGCAGTGCTAGAGGTCCCCTCCGGGCGAAAGACACCGGGGAGCTGTTTTTT
V gene: TRBV7-9; D gene: .; J gene: TRBJ1-6; clone size: .; CDR3 protein: CASSLVADNSPLHF; CDR3 DNA: TGTGCCAGCAGCTTAGTAGCGGACAATTCACCCCTCCACTTT
V gene: TRBV28; D gene: .; J gene: TRBJ2-1; clone size: many; CDR3 protein: CASSLTTTVYNEQFF; CDR3 DNA: TGTGCCAGCAGTTTAACTACCACCGTCTACAATGAGCAGTTCTTC
V gene: TRBV24-1; D gene: TRBD2; J gene: TRBJ2-1; clone size: many; CDR3 protein: CATSALTSGRVEQFF; CDR3 DNA: TGTGCCACCAGTGCTCTTACTAGCGGGAGGGTTGAGCAGTTCTTC
V gene: TRBV7-9; D gene: .; J gene: TRBJ2-1; clone size: many; CDR3 protein: CASSPRTASDEQFF; CDR3 DNA: TGTGCCAGCAGCCCGCGGACAGCTTCGGATGAGCAGTTCTTC
V gene: TRBV28; D gene: .; J gene: TRBJ1-4; clone size: few; CDR3 protein: CASSKGGSNEKLFF; CDR3 DNA: TGTGCCAGCAGTAAAGGGGGGTCTAATGAAAAACTGTTTTTT
V gene: TRBV12-3/TRBV12-4; D gene: .; J gene: TRBJ2-7; clone size: many; CDR3 protein: CASSSDEAWLGQYF; CDR3 DNA: TGTGCCAGCAGTTCGGACGAGGCGTGGTTAGGGCAGTACTTC
V gene: TRBV2; D gene: TRBD2; J gene: TRBJ2-7; clone size: .; CDR3 protein: CATEAGGPLEQYF; CDR3 DNA: TGTGCCACCGAGGCGGGAGGGCCTCTCGAGCAGTACTTC
V gene: TRBV19; D gene: .; J gene: TRBJ1-5; clone size: .; CDR3 protein: CASSWESLSNQPQHF; CDR3 DNA: TGTGCCAGTAGTTGGGAATCTTTAAGCAATCAGCCCCAGCATTTT
V gene: TRBV6-1; D gene: .; J gene: TRBJ2-2; clone size: many; CDR3 protein: CASSDAGQLRRGELFF; CDR3 DNA: TGTGCCAGCAGCGACGCGGGACAGCTACGAAGGGGGGAGCTGTTTTTT
V gene: TRBV30; D gene: .; J gene: TRBJ1-1; clone size: many; CDR3 protein: CAWSVVNTEAFF; CDR3 DNA: TGTGCCTGGAGTGTAGTGAACACTGAAGCTTTCTTT
V gene: TRBV27; D gene: .; J gene: TRBJ2-7; clone size: .; CDR3 protein: CASSGPGTSTYEQYF; CDR3 DNA: TGTGCCAGCAGCGGGCCCGGGACTTCGACCTACGAGCAGTACTTC